This T cell receptor beta chain stems from a study of response to subunit inactivated influenza vaccine. General study findings and limits: New T cells are recruited in small numbers by each seasonal influenza vaccination, according to the authors' suggestion.

Points on this clonotype: Its antigen is as yet unknown.

Each CDR3 protein is one row after TCRdb ran MiXCR on the RT-PCR reads. Among 590,000 or so distinct CDR3 sequences listed, around 13% were seen once. The CDR3 has 15 residues. Trimming pared 3 bases from V and 0 bases from J, leaving 9 bases between. The sequence came from a man between 45 and 60 years old who received an inactivated influenza vaccine. Sequenced here: PBMCs from blood, sampled 14 to 15 days before vaccination. The chain joins TRBV12-3 or TRBV12-4 to TRBJ2-4; tentative D call: TRBD1 (5 bases). CDR3 nucleotides: TGTGCCAGCAGTTTTGACAGACTAGCCAAAAACATTCAGTACTTC. Protein sequence: CASSFDRLAKNIQYF.